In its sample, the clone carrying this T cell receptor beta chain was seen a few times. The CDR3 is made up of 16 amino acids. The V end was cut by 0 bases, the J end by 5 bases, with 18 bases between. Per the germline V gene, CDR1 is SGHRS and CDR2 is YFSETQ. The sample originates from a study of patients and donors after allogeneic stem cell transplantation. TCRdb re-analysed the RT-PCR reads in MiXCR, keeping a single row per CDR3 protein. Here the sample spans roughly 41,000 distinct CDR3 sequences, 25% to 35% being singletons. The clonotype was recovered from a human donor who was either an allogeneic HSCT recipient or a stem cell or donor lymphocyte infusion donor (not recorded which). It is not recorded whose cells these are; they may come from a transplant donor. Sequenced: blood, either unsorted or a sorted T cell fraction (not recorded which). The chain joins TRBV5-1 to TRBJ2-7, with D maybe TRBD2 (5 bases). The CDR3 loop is CASSLEASGGTHEQYF. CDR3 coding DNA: TGCGCCAGCAGCTTGGAAGCTAGTGGAGGTACGCACGAGCAGTACTTC.